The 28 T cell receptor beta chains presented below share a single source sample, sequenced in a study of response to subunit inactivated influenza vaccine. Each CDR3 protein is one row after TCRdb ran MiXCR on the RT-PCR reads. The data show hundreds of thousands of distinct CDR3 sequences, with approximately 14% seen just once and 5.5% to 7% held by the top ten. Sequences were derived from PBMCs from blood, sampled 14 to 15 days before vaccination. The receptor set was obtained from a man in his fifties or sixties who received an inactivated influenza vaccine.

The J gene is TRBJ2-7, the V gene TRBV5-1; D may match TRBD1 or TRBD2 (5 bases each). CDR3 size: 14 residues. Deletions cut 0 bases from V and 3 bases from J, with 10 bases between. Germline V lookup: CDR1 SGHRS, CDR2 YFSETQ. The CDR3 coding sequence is TGCGCCAGCAGCTTGGCCGGGGCCTACTACGAGCAGTACTTC. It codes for CASSLAGAYYEQYF.

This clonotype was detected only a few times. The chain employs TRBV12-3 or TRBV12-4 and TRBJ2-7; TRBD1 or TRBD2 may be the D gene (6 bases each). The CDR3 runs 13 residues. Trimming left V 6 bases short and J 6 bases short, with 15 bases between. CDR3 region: CASSPGAGGEQYF. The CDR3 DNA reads TGTGCCAGCAGCCCGGGGGCCGGTGGCGAGCAGTACTTC.

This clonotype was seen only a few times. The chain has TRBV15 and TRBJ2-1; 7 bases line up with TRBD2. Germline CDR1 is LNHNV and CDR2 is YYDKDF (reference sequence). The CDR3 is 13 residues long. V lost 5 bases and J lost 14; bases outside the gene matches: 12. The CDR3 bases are TGTGCCACCAGCCCTACGACTAGCCACTTCGAGTTCTTC. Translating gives CATSPTTSHFEFF.

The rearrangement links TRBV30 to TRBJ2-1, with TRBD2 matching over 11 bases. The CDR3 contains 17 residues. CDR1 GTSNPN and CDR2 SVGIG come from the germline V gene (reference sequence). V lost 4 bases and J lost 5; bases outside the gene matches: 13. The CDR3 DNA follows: TGTGCCTGGACCTCCCTGGGGGTACTAGCGGGGGACAATGAGCAGTTCTTC. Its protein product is CAWTSLGVLAGDNEQFF. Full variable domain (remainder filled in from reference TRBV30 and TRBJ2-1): SQTIHQWPATLVQPVGSPLSLECTVEGTSNPNLYWYRQAAGRGLQLLFYSVGIGQISSEVPQNLSASRPQDRQFILSSKKLLLSDSGFYLCAWTSLGVLAGDNEQFFGPGTRLTVL.

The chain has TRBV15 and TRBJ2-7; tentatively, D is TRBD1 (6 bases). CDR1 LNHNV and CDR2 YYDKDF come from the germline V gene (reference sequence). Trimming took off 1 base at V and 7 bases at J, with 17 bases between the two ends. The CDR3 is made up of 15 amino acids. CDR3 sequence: CATSRGMGARREQYF. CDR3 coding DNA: TGTGCCACCAGCAGAGGAATGGGGGCGCGGCGGGAGCAGTACTTC.

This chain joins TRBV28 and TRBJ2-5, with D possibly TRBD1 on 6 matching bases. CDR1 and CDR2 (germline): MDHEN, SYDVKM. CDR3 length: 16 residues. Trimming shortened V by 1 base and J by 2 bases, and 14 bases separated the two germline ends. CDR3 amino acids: CASSLLRTAIQETQYF. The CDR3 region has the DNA TGTGCCAGCAGTTTATTGAGGACAGCCATACAAGAGACCCAGTACTTC. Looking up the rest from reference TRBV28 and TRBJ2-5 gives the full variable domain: DVKVTQSSRYLVKRTGEKVFLECVQDMDHENMFWYRQDPGLGLRLIYFSYDVKMKEKGDIPEGYSVSREKKERFSLILESASTNQTSMYLCASSLLRTAIQETQYFGPGTRLLVL.

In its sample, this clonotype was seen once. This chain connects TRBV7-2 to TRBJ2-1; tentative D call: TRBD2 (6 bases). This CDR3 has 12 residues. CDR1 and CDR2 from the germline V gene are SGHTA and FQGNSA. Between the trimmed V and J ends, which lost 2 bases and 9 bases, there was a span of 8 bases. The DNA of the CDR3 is TGTGCCAGCAGCTTAATGGGGGGTGAGCAGTTCTTC. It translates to CASSLMGGEQFF.

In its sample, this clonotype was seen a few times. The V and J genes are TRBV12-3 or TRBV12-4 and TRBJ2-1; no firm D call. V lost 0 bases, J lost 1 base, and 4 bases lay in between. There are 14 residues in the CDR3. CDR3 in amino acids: CASSLAESYNEQFF. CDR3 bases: TGTGCCAGCAGTTTAGCGGAATCCTACAATGAGCAGTTCTTC.

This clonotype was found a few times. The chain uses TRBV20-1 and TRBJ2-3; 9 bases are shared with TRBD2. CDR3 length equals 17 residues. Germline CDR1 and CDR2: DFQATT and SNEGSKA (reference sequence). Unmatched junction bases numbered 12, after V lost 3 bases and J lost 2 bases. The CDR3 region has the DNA TGCAGTGCTAGTTCCAACCGGGCTAGCGGGGTCACAGATACGCAGTATTTT. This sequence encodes CSASSNRASGVTDTQYF.

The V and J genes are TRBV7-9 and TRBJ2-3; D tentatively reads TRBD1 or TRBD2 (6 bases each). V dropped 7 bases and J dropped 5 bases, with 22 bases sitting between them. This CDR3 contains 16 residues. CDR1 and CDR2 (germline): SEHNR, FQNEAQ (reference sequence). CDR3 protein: CASTNGGGSRVDTQYF. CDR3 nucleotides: TGTGCCAGCACTAACGGAGGGGGGAGCCGGGTAGATACGCAGTATTTT.

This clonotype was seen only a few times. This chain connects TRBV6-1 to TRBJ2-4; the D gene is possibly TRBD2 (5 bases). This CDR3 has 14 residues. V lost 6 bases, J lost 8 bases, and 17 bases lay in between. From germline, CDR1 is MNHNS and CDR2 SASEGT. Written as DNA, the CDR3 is TGTGCCAGCAGCCCCAGAGGGCGCAGTGACATTCAGTACTTC. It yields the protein CASSPRGRSDIQYF.

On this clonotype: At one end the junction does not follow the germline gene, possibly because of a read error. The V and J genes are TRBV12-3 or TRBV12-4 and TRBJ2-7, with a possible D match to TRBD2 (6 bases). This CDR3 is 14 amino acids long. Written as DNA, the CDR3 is TGTGACAGCACTAGGGGCGGGGACTTCTACGAGCAGTACTTC. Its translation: CDSTRGGDFYEQYF.

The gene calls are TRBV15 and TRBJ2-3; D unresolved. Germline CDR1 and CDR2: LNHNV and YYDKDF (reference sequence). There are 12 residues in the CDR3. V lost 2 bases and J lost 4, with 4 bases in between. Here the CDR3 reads CATSRWADTQYF. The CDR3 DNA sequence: TGTGCCACCAGCAGATGGGCAGATACGCAGTATTTT.

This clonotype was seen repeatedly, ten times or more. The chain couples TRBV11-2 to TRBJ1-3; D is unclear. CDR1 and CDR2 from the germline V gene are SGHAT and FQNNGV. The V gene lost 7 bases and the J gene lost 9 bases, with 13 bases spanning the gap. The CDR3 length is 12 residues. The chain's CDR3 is CASTTTGVTIYF. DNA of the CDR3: TGTGCCAGCACCACCACTGGGGTCACCATATATTTT. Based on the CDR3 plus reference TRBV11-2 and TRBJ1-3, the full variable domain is EAGVAQSPRYKIIEKRQSVAFWCNPISGHATLYWYQQILGQGPKLLIQFQNNGVVDDSQLPKDRFSAERLKGVDSTLKIQPAKLEDSAVYLCASTTTGVTIYFGEGSWLTVV.

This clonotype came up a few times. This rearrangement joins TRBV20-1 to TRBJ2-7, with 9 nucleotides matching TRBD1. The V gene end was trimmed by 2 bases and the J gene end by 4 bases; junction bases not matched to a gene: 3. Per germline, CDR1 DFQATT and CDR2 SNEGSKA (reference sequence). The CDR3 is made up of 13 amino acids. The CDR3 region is CSARHRGQYEQYF. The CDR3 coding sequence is TGCAGTGCTAGACACAGGGGGCAATACGAGCAGTACTTC.

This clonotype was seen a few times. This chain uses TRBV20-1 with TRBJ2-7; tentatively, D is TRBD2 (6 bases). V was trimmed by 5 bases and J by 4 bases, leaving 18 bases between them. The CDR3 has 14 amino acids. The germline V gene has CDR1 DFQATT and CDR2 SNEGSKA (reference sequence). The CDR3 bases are TGCAGTGCTGCACCGGGAGCACGTTCTTACGAGCAGTACTTC. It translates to CSAAPGARSYEQYF.

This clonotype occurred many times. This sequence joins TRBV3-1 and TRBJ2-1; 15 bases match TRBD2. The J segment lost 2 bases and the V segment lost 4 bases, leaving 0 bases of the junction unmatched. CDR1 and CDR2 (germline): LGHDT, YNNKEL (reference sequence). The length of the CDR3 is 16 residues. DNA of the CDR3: TGTGCCAGCAGCCGGACTAGCGGGGGGGCCTACAATGAGCAGTTCTTC. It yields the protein CASSRTSGGAYNEQFF.

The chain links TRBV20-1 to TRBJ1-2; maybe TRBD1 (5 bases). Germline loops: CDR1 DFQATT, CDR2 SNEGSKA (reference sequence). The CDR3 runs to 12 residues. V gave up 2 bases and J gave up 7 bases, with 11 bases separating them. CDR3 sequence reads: CSARQGPLGYTF. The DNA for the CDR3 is TGCAGTGCTAGACAGGGACCCCTTGGCTACACCTTC.

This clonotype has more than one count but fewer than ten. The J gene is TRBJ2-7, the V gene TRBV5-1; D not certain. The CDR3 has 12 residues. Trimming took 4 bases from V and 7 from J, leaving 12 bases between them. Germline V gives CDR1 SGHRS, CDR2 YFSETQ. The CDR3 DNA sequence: TGCGCCAGCAGCCTCGGCCTGGAAGAGCAGTACTTC. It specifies CASSLGLEEQYF.

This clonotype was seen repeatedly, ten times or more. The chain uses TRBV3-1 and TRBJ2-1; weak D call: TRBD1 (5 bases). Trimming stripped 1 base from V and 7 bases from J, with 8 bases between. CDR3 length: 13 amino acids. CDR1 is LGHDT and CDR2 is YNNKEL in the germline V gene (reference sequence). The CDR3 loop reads CASSQVTGNEQFF. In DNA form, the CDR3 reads TGTGCCAGCAGCCAAGTAACAGGAAATGAGCAGTTCTTC.

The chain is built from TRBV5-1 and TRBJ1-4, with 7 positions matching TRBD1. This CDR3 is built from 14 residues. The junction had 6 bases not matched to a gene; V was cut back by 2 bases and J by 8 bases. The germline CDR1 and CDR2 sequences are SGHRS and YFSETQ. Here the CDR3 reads CASSLGGFDEKLFF. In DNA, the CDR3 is TGCGCCAGCAGCTTAGGGGGCTTTGACGAAAAACTGTTTTTT.

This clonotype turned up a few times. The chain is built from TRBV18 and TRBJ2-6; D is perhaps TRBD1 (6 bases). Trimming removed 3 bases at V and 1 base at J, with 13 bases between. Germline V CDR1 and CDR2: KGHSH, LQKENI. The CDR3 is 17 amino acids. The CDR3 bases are TGTGCCAGCTCACCGGGCAAACAGGGTTCTGGGGCCAACGTCCTGACTTTC. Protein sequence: CASSPGKQGSGANVLTF.

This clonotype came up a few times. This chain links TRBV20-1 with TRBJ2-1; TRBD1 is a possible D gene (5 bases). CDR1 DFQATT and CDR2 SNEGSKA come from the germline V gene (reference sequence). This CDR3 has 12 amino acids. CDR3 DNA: TGCAGCAGACAGCCCCCACACAATGAGCAGTTCTTC. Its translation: CSRQPPHNEQFF.

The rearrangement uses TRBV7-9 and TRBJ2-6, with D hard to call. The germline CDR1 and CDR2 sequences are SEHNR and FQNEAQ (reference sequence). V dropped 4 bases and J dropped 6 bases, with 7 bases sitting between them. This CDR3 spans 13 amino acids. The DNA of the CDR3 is TGTGCCAGCAGCTCGTCGATGGCCAACGTCCTGACTTTC. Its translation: CASSSSMANVLTF.

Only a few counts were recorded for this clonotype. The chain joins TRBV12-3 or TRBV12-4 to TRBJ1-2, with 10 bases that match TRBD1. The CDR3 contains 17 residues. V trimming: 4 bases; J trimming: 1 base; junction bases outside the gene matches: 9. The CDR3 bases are TGTGCCAGCAGTTACCGGTGGACAGGGGGACTTAACTATGGCTACACCTTC. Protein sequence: CASSYRWTGGLNYGYTF.

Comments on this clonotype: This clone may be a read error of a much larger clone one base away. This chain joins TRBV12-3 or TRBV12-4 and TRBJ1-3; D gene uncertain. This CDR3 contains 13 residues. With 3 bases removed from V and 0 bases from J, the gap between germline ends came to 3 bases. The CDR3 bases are TGTGCCAGCAGTTTTAGCTCTGGAAACACCATATATTTT. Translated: CASSFSSGNTIYF.

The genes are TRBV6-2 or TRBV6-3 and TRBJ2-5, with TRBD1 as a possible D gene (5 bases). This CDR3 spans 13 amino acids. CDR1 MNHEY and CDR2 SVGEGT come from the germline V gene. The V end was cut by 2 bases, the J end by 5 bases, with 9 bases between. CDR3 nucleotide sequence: TGTGCCAGCAGTTACCAGGGTTGGGAGACCCAGTACTTC. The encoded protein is CASSYQGWETQYF.

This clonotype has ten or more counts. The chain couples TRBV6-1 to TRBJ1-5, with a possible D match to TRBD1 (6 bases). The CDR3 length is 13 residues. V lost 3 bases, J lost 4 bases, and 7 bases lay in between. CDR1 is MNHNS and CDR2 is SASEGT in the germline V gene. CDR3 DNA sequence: TGTGCCAGCAGTGACAGGGGTAATCAGCCCCAGCATTTT. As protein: CASSDRGNQPQHF.